Listed below are T cell receptor beta chains from one sample, sequenced in a study of Ad26.COV2.S vaccination and SARS-CoV-2 variants. TCRdb keeps only in-frame clones here, not all; method: immunoSEQ multiplex PCR. The sample includes some 520,000 clones, about 83% of them seen just once. The material sequenced was peripheral blood, taken in a trial of Ad26.COV2.S vaccine versus placebo. The receptors derive from a person between 18 and 60 years old who received the Ad26.COV2.S COVID-19 vaccine or a placebo. CDR3s include the opening cysteine and the closing phenylalanine or tryptophan. Each record gives: CDR3 length, clone size, V gene, D gene, J gene, CDR3 protein, CDR3 DNA. A D gene is named only where the DNA matches it firmly. Where a row states a size, it is once, few, many or the class of an expanded clone; other rows omit it.

len: 15
abundance: -
v_gene: TRBV4-3
d_gene: -
j_gene: TRBJ2-7
CDR3aa: CASSQLNGARYEQYF
CDR3nt: TGCGCCAGCAGCCAATTGAATGGGGCTAGGTACGAGCAGTACTTC

len: 15
abundance: -
v_gene: TRBV27
d_gene: TRBD2
j_gene: TRBJ2-7
CDR3aa: CASRHQAGGPFEQYF
CDR3nt: TGTGCCAGCAGGCACCAAGCGGGAGGGCCCTTCGAGCAGTACTTC

len: 12
abundance: -
v_gene: TRBV30
d_gene: -
j_gene: TRBJ1-2
CDR3aa: CAWSYISGGYTF
CDR3nt: TGTGCCTGGAGCTACATTTCGGGGGGCTACACCTTC

len: 14
abundance: -
v_gene: TRBV6-5
d_gene: TRBD1
j_gene: TRBJ1-2
CDR3aa: CASSPDRGGYGYTF
CDR3nt: TGTGCCAGCAGCCCCGACAGGGGGGGCTATGGCTACACCTTC

len: 12
abundance: -
v_gene: TRBV27
d_gene: -
j_gene: TRBJ2-7
CDR3aa: CASSRGDYEQYF
CDR3nt: TGTGCCAGCAGTCGAGGGGACTACGAGCAGTACTTC

len: 16
abundance: -
v_gene: TRBV5-1
d_gene: TRBD2
j_gene: TRBJ2-5
CDR3aa: CASNTGLAGGGETQYF
CDR3nt: TGCGCCAGCAATACGGGACTAGCGGGGGGCGGAGAGACCCAGTACTTC

len: 14
abundance: few
v_gene: TRBV12-5
d_gene: -
j_gene: TRBJ1-1
CDR3aa: CASGLVLGGTLAFF
CDR3nt: TGTGCTAGTGGTTTGGTACTTGGGGGCACTTTAGCTTTCTTT

len: 14
abundance: -
v_gene: TRBV20-1
d_gene: -
j_gene: TRBJ2-7
CDR3aa: CSASRRGPTYEQYF
CDR3nt: TGCAGTGCTAGTCGGCGGGGGCCCACCTACGAGCAGTACTTC

len: 14
abundance: once
v_gene: TRBV30
d_gene: -
j_gene: TRBJ2-1
CDR3aa: CAWSARGSYNEQFF
CDR3nt: TGTGCCTGGAGTGCTCGGGGCTCCTACAATGAGCAGTTCTTC

len: 13
abundance: -
v_gene: TRBV28
d_gene: -
j_gene: TRBJ1-1
CDR3aa: CASVDTRNTEAFF
CDR3nt: TGTGCCAGCGTCGACACTCGGAACACTGAAGCTTTCTTT

len: 15
abundance: once
v_gene: TRBV9
d_gene: TRBD2
j_gene: TRBJ2-5
CDR3aa: CASSSSGRPQETQYF
CDR3nt: TGTGCCAGCAGCTCTAGCGGGAGACCCCAAGAGACCCAGTACTTC

len: 14
abundance: -
v_gene: TRBV5-1
d_gene: TRBD1
j_gene: TRBJ1-2
CDR3aa: CASAETGDYYGYTF
CDR3nt: TGCGCCAGCGCCGAGACAGGGGACTACTATGGCTACACCTTC

len: 16
abundance: -
v_gene: TRBV3-1/TRBV3-2
d_gene: -
j_gene: TRBJ2-5
CDR3aa: CASSHPPGVTVRTQYF
CDR3nt: TGTGCCAGCAGCCACCCCCCGGGAGTTACGGTTAGGACCCAGTACTTC

len: 14
abundance: -
v_gene: TRBV2
d_gene: -
j_gene: TRBJ2-5
CDR3aa: CASSEQGVGETQYF
CDR3nt: TGTGCCAGCAGTGAACAGGGTGTCGGAGAGACCCAGTACTTC

len: 11
abundance: -
v_gene: TRBV12-3/TRBV12-4
d_gene: -
j_gene: TRBJ2-7
CDR3aa: CASSDSYEQYF
CDR3nt: TGTGCCAGCAGTGACTCCTACGAGCAGTACTTC

len: 12
abundance: -
v_gene: TRBV28
d_gene: -
j_gene: TRBJ1-5
CDR3aa: CASRTGSQPQHF
CDR3nt: TGTGCCAGCAGAACAGGGTCTCAGCCCCAGCATTTT

len: 14
abundance: -
v_gene: TRBV19
d_gene: TRBD1
j_gene: TRBJ1-6
CDR3aa: CATSTGSDNSPLHF
CDR3nt: TGTGCCACCTCGACAGGGTCAGATAATTCACCCCTCCACTTT

len: 14
abundance: -
v_gene: TRBV9
d_gene: TRBD2
j_gene: TRBJ2-7
CDR3aa: CASSPGLALGEQYF
CDR3nt: TGTGCCAGCTCCCCGGGACTAGCTCTTGGCGAGCAGTACTTC

len: 11
abundance: few
v_gene: TRBV27
d_gene: -
j_gene: TRBJ2-2
CDR3aa: CASSNTGELFF
CDR3nt: TGTGCCAGCAGTAACACCGGGGAGCTGTTTTTT

len: 14
abundance: -
v_gene: TRBV11-2
d_gene: -
j_gene: TRBJ1-3
CDR3aa: CASSQTGSGNTIYF
CDR3nt: TGTGCCAGCAGCCAAACCGGCTCTGGAAACACCATATATTTT

len: 16
abundance: few
v_gene: TRBV19
d_gene: -
j_gene: TRBJ2-1
CDR3aa: CASSGGTVGTYNEQFF
CDR3nt: TGTGCCAGTAGTGGAGGGACAGTGGGGACTTACAATGAGCAGTTCTTC

len: 15
abundance: -
v_gene: TRBV7-2
d_gene: -
j_gene: TRBJ2-1
CDR3aa: CASTSGGRVYNEQFF
CDR3nt: TGTGCCAGCACCTCCGGGGGCAGGGTGTACAATGAGCAGTTCTTC

len: 19
abundance: -
v_gene: TRBV28
d_gene: TRBD2
j_gene: TRBJ2-2
CDR3aa: CASTPWALAGEVGTGELFF
CDR3nt: TGTGCCAGCACCCCTTGGGCCCTAGCGGGAGAAGTAGGCACCGGGGAGCTGTTTTTT

len: 15
abundance: -
v_gene: TRBV9
d_gene: TRBD2
j_gene: TRBJ2-7
CDR3aa: CASSVGLAGAYEQYF
CDR3nt: TGTGCCAGCAGCGTAGGGCTAGCGGGAGCCTACGAGCAGTACTTC

len: 19
abundance: once
v_gene: TRBV27
d_gene: TRBD1
j_gene: TRBJ2-7
CDR3aa: CASSRPSGQGAPLSYEQYF
CDR3nt: TGTGCCAGCAGTCGCCCTTCTGGACAGGGGGCCCCACTCTCCTACGAGCAGTACTTC